This section outlines one TCR beta chain sequence together with its context. Looked up from germline, CDR1 is SGDLS and CDR2 is YYNGEE. V was trimmed by 2 bases and J by 3 bases, leaving 13 bases between them. This CDR3 spans 15 amino acids. Some clones are missing from TCRdb's copy, which holds only in-frame ones; the method was immunoSEQ multiplex PCR. The sample gives 200,000 or so clones, 80% to 85% of which show up once; about 2.3% is in the top ten. The sample belongs to a study of blood T cell repertoires in COVID-19. Background on the study: PBMCs, B-cell-depleted T cells, or T cells provided the cDNA or gDNA that made up the material.

The sequenced material came from peripheral blood. The TCR was taken from a woman aged 60-75 years with acute or convalescent COVID-19. The genes are TRBV9 and TRBJ2-3; possible D gene TRBD2, 5 bases. The CDR3 loop is CASSVDLTTTDTQYF. DNA of the CDR3: TGTGCCAGCAGCGTGGACTTAACAACTACAGATACGCAGTATTTT.